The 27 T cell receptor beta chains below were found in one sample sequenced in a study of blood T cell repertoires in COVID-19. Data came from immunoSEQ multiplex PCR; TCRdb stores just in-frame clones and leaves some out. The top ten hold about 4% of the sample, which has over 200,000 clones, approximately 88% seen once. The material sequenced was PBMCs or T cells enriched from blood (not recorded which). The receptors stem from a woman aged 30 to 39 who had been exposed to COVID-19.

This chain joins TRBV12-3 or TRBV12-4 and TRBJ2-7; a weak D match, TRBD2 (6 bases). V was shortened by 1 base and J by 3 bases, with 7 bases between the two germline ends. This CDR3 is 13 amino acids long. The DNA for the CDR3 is TGTGCCAGCAGTTTAGACGGGAGCTACGAGCAGTACTTC. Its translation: CASSLDGSYEQYF.

The CDR3 is CASSMRAVNEKLFF. The CDR3, as DNA: TGTGCCAGTAGTATGAGGGCGGTGAATGAAAAACTGTTTTTT. The chain has TRBV19 and TRBJ1-4; D is unclear. CDR1 LNHDA and CDR2 SQIVND come from the germline V gene (reference sequence). The V end was cut by 3 bases, the J end by 5 bases, with 10 bases between. CDR3 length: 14 residues. Full variable domain (missing parts from reference TRBV19 and TRBJ1-4): DGGITQSPKYLFRKEGQNVTLSCEQNLNHDAMYWYRQDPGQGLRLIYYSQIVNDFQKGDIAEGYSVSREKKESFPLTVTSAQKNPTAFYLCASSMRAVNEKLFFGSGTQLSVL.

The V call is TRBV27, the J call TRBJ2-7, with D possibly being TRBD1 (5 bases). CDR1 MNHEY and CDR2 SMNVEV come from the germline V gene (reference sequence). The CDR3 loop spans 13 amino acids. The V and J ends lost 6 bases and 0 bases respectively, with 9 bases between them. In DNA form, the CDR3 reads TGTGCCAGCAGGTTCGACAGCTCCTACGAGCAGTACTTC. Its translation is CASRFDSSYEQYF.

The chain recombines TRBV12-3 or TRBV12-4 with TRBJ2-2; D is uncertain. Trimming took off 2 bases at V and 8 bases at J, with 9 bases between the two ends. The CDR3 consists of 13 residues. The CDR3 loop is CASSLSRYGELFF. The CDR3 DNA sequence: TGTGCCAGCAGTTTATCCCGTTATGGGGAGCTGTTTTTT.

In DNA, the CDR3 is TGTGCCAGCAGCTATACAGGGGCGAACACTGAAGCTTTCTTT. Translated, it gives CASSYTGANTEAFF. This chain joins TRBV11-2 and TRBJ1-1; 7 bases match TRBD1. After removal of 4 bases from V and 1 base from J, the junction contained 3 bases not matched to a gene. CDR3 length: 14 amino acids. Per germline, CDR1 SGHAT and CDR2 FQNNGV.

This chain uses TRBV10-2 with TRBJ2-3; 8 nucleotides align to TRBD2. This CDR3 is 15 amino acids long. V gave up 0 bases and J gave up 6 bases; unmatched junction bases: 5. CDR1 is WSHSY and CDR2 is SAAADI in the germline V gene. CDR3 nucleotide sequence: TGCGCCAGCAGTGAGTCTACGGGAGGGCGGGATACGCAGTATTTT. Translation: CASSESTGGRDTQYF.

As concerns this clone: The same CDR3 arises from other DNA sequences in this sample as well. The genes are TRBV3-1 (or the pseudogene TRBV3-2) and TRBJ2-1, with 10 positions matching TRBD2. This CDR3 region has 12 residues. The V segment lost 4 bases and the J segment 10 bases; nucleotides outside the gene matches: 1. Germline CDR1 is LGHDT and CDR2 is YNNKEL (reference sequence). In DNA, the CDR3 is TGTGCCAGCAGCCTGGGACTAGCGGAGCAGTTCTTC. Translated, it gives CASSLGLAEQFF.

The CDR3 DNA reads TGCGCCAGCAGCTTTGGTCGAGGGACAGGGCAAGAGACCCAGTACTTC. It codes for CASSFGRGTGQETQYF. V gene TRBV5-1 combines with J gene TRBJ2-5; 9 bases line up with TRBD1. V was clipped by 2 bases and J by 2 bases; unmatched bases: 7. Germline loops: CDR1 SGHRS, CDR2 YFSETQ. CDR3 size: 16 residues. Based on the CDR3 plus reference TRBV5-1 and TRBJ2-5, the full variable domain is KAGVTQTPRYLIKTRGQQVTLSCSPISGHRSVSWYQQTPGQGLQFLFEYFSETQRNKGNFPGRFSGRQFSNSRSEMNVSTLELGDSALYLCASSFGRGTGQETQYFGPGTRLLVL.

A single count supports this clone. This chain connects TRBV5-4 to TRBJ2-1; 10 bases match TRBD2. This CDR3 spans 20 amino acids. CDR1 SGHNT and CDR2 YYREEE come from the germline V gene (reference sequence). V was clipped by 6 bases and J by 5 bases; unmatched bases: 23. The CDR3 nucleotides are TGTGCCAGCAACAGCCCCCCACTAGCGGGAAAGAGGGGGGGAGACAATGAGCAGTTCTTC. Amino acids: CASNSPPLAGKRGGDNEQFF.

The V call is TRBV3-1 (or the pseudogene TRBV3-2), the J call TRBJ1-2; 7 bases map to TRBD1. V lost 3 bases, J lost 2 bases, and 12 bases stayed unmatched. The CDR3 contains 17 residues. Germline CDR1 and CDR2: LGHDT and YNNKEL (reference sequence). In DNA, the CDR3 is TGTGCCAGCAGCCATAAGACAGGGCGGGATCCCAACTATGGCTACACCTTC. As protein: CASSHKTGRDPNYGYTF.

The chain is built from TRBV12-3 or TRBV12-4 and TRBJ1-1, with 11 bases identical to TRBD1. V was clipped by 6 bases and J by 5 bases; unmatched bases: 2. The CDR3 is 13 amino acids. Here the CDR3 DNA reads TGTGCCAGCAGCCGGGACAGGGGGACTGAAGCTTTCTTT. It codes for CASSRDRGTEAFF.

The CDR3 region is CASSSELGGYTF. CDR3 DNA: TGTGCCAGCAGCTCGGAACTAGGAGGCTACACCTTC. V and J are TRBV7-9 and TRBJ1-2; D uncertain. This CDR3 contains 12 residues. V lost 4 bases, J lost 8 bases, and 11 bases lay in between. The germline V gene has CDR1 SEHNR and CDR2 FQNEAQ (reference sequence).

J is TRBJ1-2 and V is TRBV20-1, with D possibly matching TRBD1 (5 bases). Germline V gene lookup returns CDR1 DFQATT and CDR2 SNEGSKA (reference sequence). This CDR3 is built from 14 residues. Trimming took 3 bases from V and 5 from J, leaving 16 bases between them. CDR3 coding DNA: TGCAGTGCTAGTTCGCAGGGTAACCCTTATGGCTACACCTTC. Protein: CSASSQGNPYGYTF.

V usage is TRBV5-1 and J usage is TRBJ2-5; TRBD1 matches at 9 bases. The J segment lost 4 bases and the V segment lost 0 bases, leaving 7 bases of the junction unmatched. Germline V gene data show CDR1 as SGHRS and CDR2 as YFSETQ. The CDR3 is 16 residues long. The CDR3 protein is CASSLGGQGRGETQYF. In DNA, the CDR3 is TGCGCCAGCAGCTTGGGGGGACAGGGAAGAGGAGAGACCCAGTACTTC.

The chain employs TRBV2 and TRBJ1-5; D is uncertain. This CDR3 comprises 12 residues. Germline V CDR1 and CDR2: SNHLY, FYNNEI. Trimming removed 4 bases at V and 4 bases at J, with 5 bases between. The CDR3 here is CASSGANQPQHF. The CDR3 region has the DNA TGTGCCAGCAGTGGCGCGAATCAGCCCCAGCATTTT.

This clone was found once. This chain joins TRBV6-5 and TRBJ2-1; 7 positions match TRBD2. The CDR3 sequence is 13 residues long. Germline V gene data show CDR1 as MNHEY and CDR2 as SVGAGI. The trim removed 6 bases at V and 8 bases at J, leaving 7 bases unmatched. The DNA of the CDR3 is TGTGCCAGCAGGGGGACTATTGTAGATGAGCAGTTCTTC. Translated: CASRGTIVDEQFF.

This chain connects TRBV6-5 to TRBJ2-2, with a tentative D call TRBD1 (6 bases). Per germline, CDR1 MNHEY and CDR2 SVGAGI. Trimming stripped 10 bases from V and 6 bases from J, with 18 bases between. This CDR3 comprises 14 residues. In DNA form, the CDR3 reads TGTGCCATCCAGGACAGATCCAGGGCCGGGGAGCTGTTTTTT. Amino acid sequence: CAIQDRSRAGELFF.

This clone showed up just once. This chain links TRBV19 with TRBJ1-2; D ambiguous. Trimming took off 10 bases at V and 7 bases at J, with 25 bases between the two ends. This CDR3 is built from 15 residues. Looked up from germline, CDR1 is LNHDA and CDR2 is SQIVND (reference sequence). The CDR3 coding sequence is TGTGCCAAACGTAGGTGGGAGGGAAACTGCTGTGGCTACACCTTC. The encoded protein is CAKRRWEGNCCGYTF.

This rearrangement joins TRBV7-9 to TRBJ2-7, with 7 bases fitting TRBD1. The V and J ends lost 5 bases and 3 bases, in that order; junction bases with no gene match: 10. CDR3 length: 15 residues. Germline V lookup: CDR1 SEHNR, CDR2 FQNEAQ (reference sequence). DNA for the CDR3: TGTGCCAGCAGCCCACGGGACAGAGAATACTACGAGCAGTACTTC. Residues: CASSPRDREYYEQYF.

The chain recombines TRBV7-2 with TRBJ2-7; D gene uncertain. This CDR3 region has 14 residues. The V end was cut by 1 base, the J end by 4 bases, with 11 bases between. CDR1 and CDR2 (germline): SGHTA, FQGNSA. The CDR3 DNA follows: TGTGCCAGCAGCTTAGATAGAGAGGCTTACGAGCAGTACTTC. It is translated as CASSLDREAYEQYF.

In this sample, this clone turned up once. The CDR3 region is CASNGDLAKNIQYF. CDR3 DNA sequence: TGTGCCAGCAATGGAGATCTAGCCAAAAACATTCAGTACTTC. The J gene is TRBJ2-4, the V gene TRBV28; no firm D call. Between the trimmed V and J ends, which lost 7 bases and 0 bases, there was a span of 10 bases. CDR1 is MDHEN and CDR2 is SYDVKM in the germline V gene. The CDR3 has 14 residues.

The CDR3 sequence: CASSPGGGAFF. The CDR3 bases are TGTGCCAGCAGCCCCGGGGGGGGAGCTTTCTTT. The rearrangement uses TRBV7-8 and TRBJ1-1; perhaps TRBD1 as D (5 bases). V was pared by 5 bases and J by 10 bases, with 11 bases between. The length of the CDR3 is 11 residues. The germline V gene encodes CDR1 SGHVS and CDR2 FQNEAQ.

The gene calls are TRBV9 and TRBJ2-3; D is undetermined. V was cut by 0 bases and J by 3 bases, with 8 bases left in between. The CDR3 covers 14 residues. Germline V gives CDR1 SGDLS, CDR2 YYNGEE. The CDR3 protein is CASSVAFGTDTQYF. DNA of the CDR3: TGTGCCAGCAGCGTAGCTTTCGGTACAGATACGCAGTATTTT.

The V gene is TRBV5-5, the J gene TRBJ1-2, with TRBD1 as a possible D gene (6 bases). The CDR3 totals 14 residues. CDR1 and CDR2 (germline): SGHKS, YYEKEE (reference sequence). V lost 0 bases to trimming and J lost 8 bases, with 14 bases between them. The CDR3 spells CASSLEQGANGYTF. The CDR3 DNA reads TGTGCCAGCAGCTTGGAACAGGGCGCGAACGGCTACACCTTC.

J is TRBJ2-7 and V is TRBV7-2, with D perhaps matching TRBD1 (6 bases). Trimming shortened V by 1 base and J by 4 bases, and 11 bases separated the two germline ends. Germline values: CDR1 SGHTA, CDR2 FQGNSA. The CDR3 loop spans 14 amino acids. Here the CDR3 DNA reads TGTGCCAGCAGCTTAGAGGCAGGGGATTACGAGCAGTACTTC. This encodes CASSLEAGDYEQYF.

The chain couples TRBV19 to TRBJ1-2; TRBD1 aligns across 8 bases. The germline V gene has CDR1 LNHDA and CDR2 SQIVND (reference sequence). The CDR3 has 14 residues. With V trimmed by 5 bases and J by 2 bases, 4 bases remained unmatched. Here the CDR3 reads CASSSRTGNYGYTF. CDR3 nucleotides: TGTGCCAGTAGTTCTAGGACAGGGAACTATGGCTACACCTTC.

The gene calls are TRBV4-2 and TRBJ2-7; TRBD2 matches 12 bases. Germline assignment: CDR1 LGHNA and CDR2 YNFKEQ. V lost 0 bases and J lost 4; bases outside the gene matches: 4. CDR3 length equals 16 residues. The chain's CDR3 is CASSQEIGLAGYEQYF. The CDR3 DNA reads TGTGCCAGCAGCCAAGAAATCGGACTAGCGGGGTACGAGCAGTACTTC.